Listed below are T cell receptor beta chains from one sample, sequenced in a study of blood T cells in healthy people across ages. TCRdb itself ran the 5' RACE reads through MiXCR, one entry per CDR3 protein. The table shows roughly 800,000 distinct CDR3 sequences, with roughly 24% occurring only once. In addition, the sample was reused for a study of T cells of mothers and their children.

Sequencing input: blood. The receptors stem from a boy aged 5-17 years in good health. The CDR3 runs from the conserved cysteine through the conserved F or W. A D gene is named only where the DNA matches it firmly. The size of a clone is reported for some rows only, either as once, few or many, or as a class for expanded clones.

d_gene,v_gene,j_gene,abundance,CDR3nt,CDR3aa
.,TRBV27,TRBJ1-2,.,TGTGCCAGCATGGACCGTTTCTATGGCTACACCTTC,CASMDRFYGYTF
.,TRBV20-1,TRBJ2-3,.,TGCAGTCGGACAGACCCCACAGATACGCAGTATTTT,CSRTDPTDTQYF
TRBD1,TRBV28,TRBJ2-1,few,TGTGCCAGCACCGTGGGACAGGGCTCCTACAATGAGCAGTTCTTC,CASTVGQGSYNEQFF
.,TRBV7-2,TRBJ2-4,.,TGTGCCAGCAGCTTAGGGTCGGCGGAAAACATTCAGTACTTC,CASSLGSAENIQYF
TRBD2,TRBV4-3,TRBJ2-3,.,TGCGCCAGCAGCCAATACCCGGGAGGGGGGGCGACAGATACGCAGTATTTT,CASSQYPGGGATDTQYF
.,TRBV28,TRBJ2-5,few,TGTGCCAGCAGTACCACTAAAGAGACCCAGTACTTC,CASSTTKETQYF
.,TRBV12-3/TRBV12-4,TRBJ2-5,few,TGTGCCAGTAGTTTAAGGGTTAGGGGAGAGACCCAGTACTTC,CASSLRVRGETQYF
.,TRBV6-2/TRBV6-3,TRBJ2-1,.,TGTGCCAGCATTCCATCGGACACCCCGGGGGATGAGCAGTTCTTC,CASIPSDTPGDEQFF
.,TRBV2,TRBJ1-4,few,TGTGCCAGCAGTGACGGGGTGGCCCCAGGGAGTGAAAAACTGTTTTTT,CASSDGVAPGSEKLFF
.,TRBV4-2,TRBJ2-7,.,TGTGCCAGCAGCCAAGATCAGTCTAGCTACTACGAGCAGTACTTC,CASSQDQSSYYEQYF